These 30 T cell receptor beta chains originate from one sample sequenced in a study of blood T cell repertoires in COVID-19. TCRdb keeps only in-frame clones here, not all; method: immunoSEQ multiplex PCR. The sample has roughly 20,000 clones; less than 85% are singletons. The source material was peripheral blood. Receptors were obtained from a man aged 60 to 75 with active COVID-19.

The chain links TRBV7-9 to TRBJ1-2, with TRBD1 matching over 10 bases. This CDR3 region has 13 residues. The V and J ends lost 9 bases and 4 bases, in that order; junction bases with no gene match: 5. The germline gives CDR1 SEHNR, CDR2 FQNEAQ (reference sequence). The CDR3 is CASTGTGVYGYTF. Written as DNA, the CDR3 is TGTGCCAGTACCGGGACAGGGGTCTATGGCTACACCTTC.

J is TRBJ2-7 and V is TRBV7-3, with D perhaps TRBD2 (5 bases). The V gene lost 2 bases and the J gene lost 2 bases, with 7 bases spanning the gap. The CDR3 has 13 residues. CDR1 is SGHTA, CDR2 FQGTGA, per germline. Here the CDR3 reads CASSLERTYEQYF. CDR3 nucleotide sequence: TGTGCCAGCAGCTTAGAGCGGACCTACGAGCAGTACTTC.

V gene TRBV5-1 combines with J gene TRBJ2-1; 7 bases line up with TRBD2. With 0 bases clipped from V and 9 bases from J, the junction kept 9 bases outside the gene matches. The CDR3 is made up of 15 amino acids. Germline CDR1 reads SGHRS; CDR2 reads YFSETQ. CDR3 nucleotides: TGCGCCAGCAGCTTGGATGGCGGGAGAGGTGGTGAGCAGTTCTTC. Its protein product is CASSLDGGRGGEQFF.

The rearrangement uses TRBV18 and TRBJ2-3; D remains ambiguous. This CDR3 contains 16 residues. V was shortened by 3 bases and J by 6 bases, with 19 bases between the two germline ends. Germline lookup yields CDR1 KGHSH and CDR2 LQKENI. The CDR3 DNA reads TGTGCCAGCTCACCTTCCGCGGTGGGTCCTGGCGATACGCAGTATTTT. This codes for CASSPSAVGPGDTQYF.

As DNA, the CDR3 is TGTGCCATCGCGGGGAGCTCCTACGAGCAGTACTTC. Translation: CAIAGSSYEQYF. The V and J genes are TRBV10-3 and TRBJ2-7, with D perhaps matching TRBD2 (6 bases). This CDR3 comprises 12 residues. Trimming shortened V by 8 bases and J by 0 bases, and 8 bases separated the two germline ends. Germline V gene lookup returns CDR1 ENHRY and CDR2 SYGVKD.

The chain joins TRBV6-2 or TRBV6-3 to TRBJ2-5, with TRBD1 matching 10 bases. The CDR3 is made up of 18 amino acids. Germline loops: CDR1 MNHEY, CDR2 SVGEGT. V lost 2 bases, J lost 4 bases, and 13 bases stayed unmatched. CDR3 in DNA: TGTGCCAGCAGTTACGAGGGGTGGACAGGGGGATTGAGAGAGACCCAGTACTTC. It translates to CASSYEGWTGGLRETQYF.

A remark on this clone: This could be a read error, since a much larger clone is one nucleotide away. At the DNA level, this CDR3 is encoded by other sequences in the same sample as well. V usage is TRBV5-5 and J usage is TRBJ2-7; D possibly corresponds to TRBD2 (5 bases). This CDR3 is 16 amino acids long. Germline CDR1 and CDR2: SGHKS and YYEKEE (reference sequence). V dropped 4 bases and J dropped 4 bases, with 21 bases sitting between them. The CDR3, as DNA: TGTGCCAGCAGCCCCCCGCTGCGGGTACGATTGTACGAGCAGTACTTC. It translates to CASSPPLRVRLYEQYF.

The chain carries TRBV21-1 and TRBJ1-5; the D call TRBD1 from the table was never checked on the DNA. TRBV21-1 is recorded as a pseudogene. CDR3 length: 18 residues. The CDR3 loop reads CASSKPLERGRCNQPQHF. In DNA, the CDR3 is TGTGCCAGCAGCAAACCCCTTGAGAGGGGGCGGTGCAATCAGCCCCAGCATTTT.

The sample holds one count of this clone. The gene calls are TRBV4-2 and TRBJ2-5, with TRBD2 matching 7 bases. The CDR3 sequence is 15 residues long. CDR1 is LGHNA and CDR2 is YNFKEQ in the germline V gene. The V gene end was trimmed by 4 bases and the J gene end by 1 base; junction bases not matched to a gene: 6. The CDR3 reads CASSPRTGGQETQYF. CDR3 bases: TGTGCCAGCAGCCCAAGGACGGGGGGCCAAGAGACCCAGTACTTC.

The chain joins TRBV6-5 to TRBJ2-1; D may be TRBD2 (5 bases). Germline CDR1 reads MNHEY; CDR2 reads SVGAGI. Between the trimmed V and J ends, which lost 8 bases and 10 bases, there was a span of 9 bases. The CDR3 spans 10 residues. The CDR3 is CASGEREQFF. CDR3 nucleotides: TGTGCCAGCGGAGAGCGGGAGCAGTTCTTC.

In its sample, this clone was seen once. The chain employs TRBV19 and TRBJ1-2; D is possibly TRBD1 (5 bases). Between the trimmed V and J ends, which lost 6 bases and 7 bases, there was a span of 18 bases. The CDR3 sequence is 14 residues long. Germline V gene data show CDR1 as LNHDA and CDR2 as SQIVND (reference sequence). This CDR3 reads CASRRELGTGGYTF. CDR3 coding DNA: TGTGCCAGTAGGCGGGAGTTGGGGACGGGTGGCTACACCTTC.

In nucleotides, the CDR3 is TGCGCCAGCAGCCAAGGATTTGTTACCGGAACTAGCGGAGACTACAATGAGCAGTTCTTC. It codes for CASSQGFVTGTSGDYNEQFF. The rearrangement links TRBV4-3 to TRBJ2-1, with 8 bases that match TRBD2. The CDR3 sequence is 20 residues long. Germline loops: CDR1 LGHNA, CDR2 YSLEER. The V segment lost 1 base and the J segment 3 bases; nucleotides outside the gene matches: 17.

The chain combines TRBV29-1 with TRBJ2-3; 7 bases fit TRBD2. V was clipped by 6 bases and J by 7 bases; unmatched bases: 10. The CDR3 totals 13 residues. Germline V gene sequence: CDR1 SQVTM, CDR2 ANQGSEA. This CDR3 reads CSVEGGSFNTQYF. The CDR3 nucleotides read TGCAGCGTCGAGGGAGGGTCCTTCAATACGCAGTATTTT.

The CDR3 is CASSIRDSLYGYTF. For the CDR3, the DNA is TGTGCCAGTAGTATTAGGGACAGCCTCTATGGCTACACCTTC. The rearrangement links TRBV19 to TRBJ1-2, with 7 bases lining up with TRBD1. CDR3 length: 14 residues. J lost 4 bases, V lost 3 bases, and 5 bases had no gene match. Germline CDR1 is LNHDA and CDR2 is SQIVND (reference sequence). The complete variable domain, with remaining parts taken from reference TRBV19 and TRBJ1-2, reads DGGITQSPKYLFRKEGQNVTLSCEQNLNHDAMYWYRQDPGQGLRLIYYSQIVNDFQKGDIAEGYSVSREKKESFPLTVTSAQKNPTAFYLCASSIRDSLYGYTFGSGTRLTVV.

This clone was counted between two and nine times. J is TRBJ2-5 and V is TRBV6-5; D unresolved. The V and J ends lost 6 bases and 0 bases respectively, with 8 bases between them. The germline gives CDR1 MNHEY, CDR2 SVGAGI. CDR3 length: 13 residues. CDR3 region: CASRNQYQETQYF. CDR3 sequence (DNA): TGTGCCAGCAGGAATCAGTACCAAGAGACCCAGTACTTC.

This rearrangement joins TRBV28 to TRBJ1-5; no definite D call. Between the trimmed V and J ends, which lost 7 bases and 3 bases, there was a span of 7 bases. Germline V gives CDR1 MDHEN, CDR2 SYDVKM. This CDR3 has 12 residues. Written as DNA, the CDR3 is TGTGCCAGCATGGCAGTCAATCAGCCCCAGCATTTT. Translating it yields CASMAVNQPQHF.

This chain connects TRBV27 to TRBJ1-5; D gene ambiguous. Trimming took off 1 base at V and 1 base at J, with 5 bases between the two ends. The CDR3 covers 14 residues. The V gene's germline CDR1 is MNHEY and CDR2 SMNVEV (reference sequence). CDR3 region: CASSLLGSNQPQHF. The CDR3 DNA reads as TGTGCCAGCAGTTTATTGGGCAGCAATCAGCCCCAGCATTTT.

The rearrangement links TRBV5-4 to TRBJ2-7, with TRBD1 identical over 10 bases. Per the germline V gene, CDR1 is SGHNT and CDR2 is YYREEE (reference sequence). This CDR3 comprises 16 residues. V was clipped by 2 bases and J by 3 bases; unmatched bases: 8. CDR3 in DNA: TGTGCCAGCAGCTTCTGGGCGGGACAGGGGTTCTACGAGCAGTACTTC. Amino acid sequence: CASSFWAGQGFYEQYF. The full variable domain, rest sourced from reference TRBV5-4 and TRBJ2-7, is ETGVTQSPTHLIKTRGQQVTLRCSSQSGHNTVSWYQQALGQGPQFIFQYYREEENGRGNFPPRFSGLQFPNYSSELNVNALELDDSALYLCASSFWAGQGFYEQYFGPGTRLTVT.

The chain couples TRBV27 to TRBJ1-1, with TRBD1 matching over 9 bases. The V and J ends lost 4 bases and 2 bases, in that order; junction bases with no gene match: 5. Germline V CDR1 and CDR2: MNHEY, SMNVEV (reference sequence). This CDR3 region has 15 residues. CDR3 DNA: TGTGCCAGCAGTTCCCCGGGACAGGGCAACACTGAAGCTTTCTTT. It yields the protein CASSSPGQGNTEAFF.

This sequence joins TRBV19 and TRBJ2-3, with a tentative D call TRBD2 (6 bases). The V end lost 8 bases, the J end lost 3 bases, and 6 bases lay between the germline ends. CDR3 size: 11 residues. Germline V CDR1 and CDR2: LNHDA, SQIVND (reference sequence). The CDR3 loop reads CASRGTDTQYF. Here the CDR3 DNA reads TGTGCCAGTCGGGGGACAGATACGCAGTATTTT.

This clone was observed a single time. The chain uses TRBV4-3 and TRBJ2-6, with 9 bases lining up with TRBD1. This CDR3 has 18 residues. Germline V CDR1 and CDR2: LGHNA, YSLEER. With 5 bases clipped from V and 0 bases from J, the junction kept 8 bases outside the gene matches. DNA for the CDR3: TGCGCCAGCAGCATGACGACAGGGGGGAGCTCTGGGGCCAACGTCCTGACTTTC. Residues: CASSMTTGGSSGANVLTF.

The V call is TRBV28, the J call TRBJ2-3; the D is unclear. The CDR3 covers 15 residues. CDR1 and CDR2 from the germline V gene are MDHEN and SYDVKM. Trimming took 3 bases from V and 0 from J, leaving 10 bases between them. As DNA, the CDR3 is TGTGCCAGCAGTTTGACGGTAGCTAGCACAGATACGCAGTATTTT. Its translation: CASSLTVASTDTQYF.

The V call is TRBV5-1, the J call TRBJ2-7; 13 bases are a match to TRBD2. The V gene's germline CDR1 is SGHRS and CDR2 YFSETQ. The CDR3 totals 14 residues. V was clipped by 5 bases and J by 5 bases; unmatched bases: 4. The CDR3 sequence: CASRRTSGSHEQYF. The CDR3, as DNA: TGCGCCAGCAGGAGGACTAGCGGGAGTCACGAGCAGTACTTC.

The J gene is TRBJ2-2, the V gene TRBV6-1; 7 bases fit TRBD1. Germline-derived CDR1 and CDR2 are MNHNS and SASEGT. Unmatched junction bases numbered 7, after V lost 3 bases and J lost 6 bases. This CDR3 has 15 residues. The CDR3 sequence: CASSELRGLAGELFF. CDR3 DNA sequence: TGTGCCAGCAGTGAGTTAAGGGGGCTGGCCGGGGAGCTGTTTTTT.

The CDR3 sequence: CASSRGDSPLHF. CDR3 in DNA: TGCGCCAGCAGCCGGGGGGATTCACCCCTCCACTTT. The V call is TRBV4-1, the J call TRBJ1-6, with D possibly being TRBD1 (5 bases). CDR3 length: 12 amino acids. V lost 4 bases to trimming and J lost 8 bases, with 6 bases between them. Germline loops: CDR1 MGHRA, CDR2 YSYEKL.

This clone was detected a few times. The chain recombines TRBV30 with TRBJ1-1, with D maybe TRBD1 (6 bases). The V gene's germline CDR1 is GTSNPN and CDR2 SVGIG (reference sequence). The length of the CDR3 is 13 residues. Trimming took 4 bases from V and 5 from J, leaving 14 bases between them. CDR3 sequence reads: CAWNRGSGTEAFF. The CDR3 nucleotides are TGTGCCTGGAATAGGGGGTCGGGGACTGAAGCTTTCTTT.

The genes are TRBV5-1 and TRBJ2-4; 12 bases fit TRBD2. Trimming took 4 bases from V and 1 from J; bases not matched to a gene: 6. CDR1 SGHRS and CDR2 YFSETQ come from the germline V gene. This CDR3 has 17 amino acids. CDR3 in amino acids: CASSPTSGRSAKNIQYF. CDR3 sequence (DNA): TGCGCCAGCAGCCCAACTAGCGGGAGGAGCGCCAAAAACATTCAGTACTTC.

The V and J genes are TRBV6-2 or TRBV6-3 and TRBJ2-7; tentative D call: TRBD2 (5 bases). Germline V CDR1 and CDR2: MNHEY, SVGEGT. The CDR3 runs to 16 residues. Trimming took 5 bases from V and 2 from J, leaving 19 bases between them. DNA of the CDR3: TGTGCCAGCAGTGGTTCTAGTAGGACGGGGACCTACGAGCAGTACTTC. Translated: CASSGSSRTGTYEQYF.

This chain links TRBV12-5 with TRBJ1-2; TRBD1 agrees at 7 bases. The length of the CDR3 is 15 residues. Germline V gene data show CDR1 as LGHNT and CDR2 as FRNRAP. J lost 1 base, V lost 2 bases, and 4 bases had no gene match. CDR3 in DNA: TGTGCTAGTGGTTTGACAGGGGCGAGTAACTATGGCTACACCTTC. It is translated as CASGLTGASNYGYTF.

The chain links TRBV3-1 (or the pseudogene TRBV3-2) to TRBJ1-1; maybe TRBD1 (5 bases). CDR3 length: 13 amino acids. Trimming cost V 4 bases and J 8 bases, with 14 bases left between them. Germline CDR1 and CDR2: LGHDT and YNNKEL (reference sequence). CDR3 in amino acids: CASSPGGEGEAFF. The DNA of the CDR3 is TGTGCCAGCAGCCCTGGTGGGGAGGGGGAAGCTTTCTTT.